This T cell receptor beta chain was sequenced in a study of Ad26.COV2.S vaccination and SARS-CoV-2 variants (dated by TCRdb to 2020 to 2023). Regarding the complete study: Vaccine-arm donors came from COV1001, a multicentre, randomized, double-blind, placebo-controlled phase I-IIa trial of Ad26.COV2.S in healthy adults. The TCR-sequenced set comprised about 30 samples: some 19 Ad26.COV2.S vaccine recipients, 5 placebo recipients and 8 SARS-CoV-2 convalescent individuals. Ad26.COV2.S was administered intramuscularly at a dose of 5x10^10 or 1x10^11 viral particles, either as one shot or as two shots given 56 days apart. TCRbeta repertoire sequencing was used to assess the specificity and breadth of SARS-CoV-2-reactive T cell receptors after Ad26.COV2.S vaccination. Investigators did not know the trial group allocation while performing experiments and assessing outcomes. Participants in the trial were split at random into five groups of five each, receiving low-dose or high-dose Ad26.COV2.S once or twice, or else placebo on both occasions. Overall study results and their limits: It was noted by the authors that total T cell responses may have been underestimated by the TCR breadth and depth analyses. Higher spike-specific TCR breadth was observed in Ad26.COV2.S recipients than in placebo recipients (P = 0.0014). Substantial breadth of spike-specific CD8+ and CD4+ T cell responses was reported after vaccination. The study was not powered for comparison of responses between vaccine doses or regimens. Vaccine and placebo recipients had similar non-spike TCR breadth, a finding consistent with the vaccine containing only spike.

The sample's treatment or condition label is to be understood as: about 20 received Ad26.COV2.S at low or high dose, single or two shots; 5 received placebo; per-sample allocation not given. For vaccine and placebo recipients, repertoires were sequenced using samples collected on day 63 after the first injection. Between 29 July and 7 August 2020, Cohort 1b enrolled about two dozen adults aged 18-55 years at one site in Boston, USA. Ad26.COV2.S consisted of a replication-incompetent adenovirus type 26 vector by which a prefusion-stabilized SARS-CoV-2 spike protein from the original Wuhan strain was expressed. TCRbeta CDR3 regions were sequenced with the immunoSEQ Assay. After extraction, genomic DNA underwent amplification by bias-controlled multiplex PCR, followed by high-throughput sequencing. Concerning the study's data processing: To quantify the absolute abundance of every unique TCRbeta CDR3 region, sequences were collapsed and filtered. T cell fraction was estimated by normalizing TCRbeta template counts to usable DNA, with usable DNA measured through amplification of reference genes found in all nucleated cells. Repertoire TCRs were annotated as SARS-CoV-2-specific by exact matching of V gene, CDR3 amino acid sequence and J gene to a known reactive TCR set. The reference SARS-CoV-2 TCR set was derived from MIRA and filtered for enrichment in COVID-19-positive ImmuneCODE repertoires, a step that removed public or cross-reactive TCRs. Based on the MIRA antigens, annotated TCRs were further analysed at the level of specific ORF or position within ORF. Depth was the summed frequency of annotated unique rearrangements, while breadth was defined as annotated unique rearrangements over total unique productive rearrangements. TCR breadth was compared between groups using two-sided Wilcoxon rank-sum tests. TCRdb limited this immuneACCESS table to in-frame rearrangements with V and J called. A share of clones is missing; checked studies link under half to unresolved V genes, and the rest is unexplained. That table gives V, J and clone size, and the DNA gave D and trimming. The sample has 300,000 to 400,000 clones on record, 85% of them singletons. The ten largest clones capture under 2.5% of the sample.

A word on this clone: The specificity of this receptor is unknown. Nothing much larger sits one base from this clone, and base qualities are not available.

The cysteine opens and the phenylalanine closes a CDR3 of 14 amino acids. Of all the DNA, just the CDR3 is kept, 42 bases in frame from base 1. CDR1 and CDR2, looked up from the germline V gene (reference sequence), are SGHNT and YYREEE. The trim is 0 bases for V and 3 bases for J, with a gap of 7 bases between the germline ends. This receptor was identified in a person aged 18-60 years who received the Ad26.COV2.S COVID-19 vaccine or a placebo. This material consisted of peripheral blood, taken in a trial of Ad26.COV2.S vaccine versus placebo. The sequence is built from TRBV5-4 and TRBJ2-1, with TRBD1 tentatively as D gene (5 bases match). CDR3 loop: CASSLGQIYNEQFF. The bases are TGTGCCAGCAGCTTGGGACAGATCTACAATGAGCAGTTCTTC.